This entry lists 13 T cell receptor beta chains sequenced from one sample in a study of cytomegalovirus exposure and HLA in healthy donors. The PCR employed 60 Vbeta primers together with 13 Jbeta primers. The protocol was immunoSEQ multiplex PCR, while the TCRdb copy is restricted to in-frame clones and leaves out a portion. The table shows about 110,000 clones, with more than 65% occurring only once. Source material: PBMCs. Source of these receptors: a woman in her fifties or sixties in good health and CMV-seropositive.

A few counts support this clone. This chain joins TRBV7-9 and TRBJ1-4; 9 bases agree with TRBD1. This CDR3 contains 16 residues. CDR1 and CDR2 from the germline V gene are SEHNR and FQNEAQ (reference sequence). With V trimmed by 4 bases and J by 8 bases, 11 bases remained unmatched. The CDR3, as DNA: TGTGCCAGCAGCTCATACGCGGGGACAGGGCAAGAAAAACTGTTTTTT. It codes for CASSSYAGTGQEKLFF.

This clone showed up just a few times. The V gene is TRBV28, the J gene TRBJ1-3; D may be TRBD1 (6 bases). Trimming left V 1 base short and J 9 bases short, with 16 bases between. This CDR3 region has 15 residues. Per the germline V gene, CDR1 is MDHEN and CDR2 is SYDVKM. CDR3 DNA: TGTGCCAGCAGTTTATCGGGGGGGGCTGCGGGCACCATATATTTT. Its translation: CASSLSGGAAGTIYF. The full variable domain, its missing parts supplied by reference TRBV28 and TRBJ1-3, is DVKVTQSSRYLVKRTGEKVFLECVQDMDHENMFWYRQDPGLGLRLIYFSYDVKMKEKGDIPEGYSVSREKKERFSLILESASTNQTSMYLCASSLSGGAAGTIYFGEGSWLTVV.

The rearrangement joins TRBV5-1 to TRBJ1-2; D might be TRBD1 (5 bases). The V gene lost 2 bases and the J gene lost 4 bases, with 9 bases spanning the gap. Germline V gene sequence: CDR1 SGHRS, CDR2 YFSETQ. CDR3 size: 13 residues. CDR3 in DNA: TGCGCCAGCAGCTTCGGCAGGGTCTATGGCTACACCTTC. Amino acid sequence: CASSFGRVYGYTF.

This clone has a handful of counts. The CDR3 sequence: CAISGTGTTDTQYF. In DNA, the CDR3 is TGTGCCATCAGTGGGACAGGGACCACAGATACGCAGTATTTT. J is TRBJ2-3 and V is TRBV10-3, with 8 positions matching TRBD1. The ends lost 4 bases at V and 2 bases at J; junction bases unmatched: 2. The CDR3 sequence is 14 residues long. From germline, CDR1 is ENHRY and CDR2 SYGVKD.

V is TRBV5-1 and J is TRBJ2-3; D might be TRBD1 (6 bases). With 6 bases removed from V and 1 base from J, the gap between germline ends came to 12 bases. Germline lookup yields CDR1 SGHRS and CDR2 YFSETQ. The CDR3 covers 14 residues. The CDR3 DNA reads as TGCGCCAGCAAGGAAGGGGGTGGCACAGATACGCAGTATTTT. Translation: CASKEGGGTDTQYF.

The V gene is TRBV2, the J gene TRBJ1-5, with no clear D. The CDR3 contains 12 residues. V was pared by 8 bases and J by 4 bases, with 9 bases between. The germline CDR1 and CDR2 sequences are SNHLY and FYNNEI. In nucleotides, the CDR3 is TGTGCCAGCGGAGGAAGGAATCAGCCCCAGCATTTT. It codes for CASGGRNQPQHF.

This clone showed up just a few times. The J gene is TRBJ2-1, the V gene TRBV7-8; 11 bases agree with TRBD2. This CDR3 is built from 18 residues. V shed 4 bases, J shed 5 bases, and the junction held 13 bases outside the gene matches. The V gene's germline CDR1 is SGHVS and CDR2 FQNEAQ. This CDR3 reads CASSSRLAGGPRHNEQFF. Here the CDR3 DNA reads TGTGCCAGCAGCTCTAGGCTAGCGGGGGGCCCCCGCCACAATGAGCAGTTCTTC.

This clone was counted only a few times. This chain joins TRBV10-3 and TRBJ2-7, with 13 bases matching TRBD2. V was clipped by 7 bases and J by 4 bases; unmatched bases: 4. CDR1 and CDR2 from the germline V gene are ENHRY and SYGVKD. This CDR3 has 14 residues. CDR3 protein: CAITRTSGSYEQYF. Here the CDR3 DNA reads TGTGCCATCACCAGGACTAGCGGGAGTTACGAGCAGTACTTC.

This clone was picked up a small number of times. The V and J genes are TRBV18 and TRBJ1-5; D is possibly TRBD1 (5 bases). CDR1 and CDR2 (germline): KGHSH, LQKENI. The CDR3 loop spans 14 amino acids. V dropped 3 bases and J dropped 3 bases, with 9 bases sitting between them. In DNA, the CDR3 is TGTGCCAGCTCACCTGGGGGGAACAATCAGCCCCAGCATTTT. It translates to CASSPGGNNQPQHF.

The V gene is TRBV7-3, the J gene TRBJ1-6, with a possible D match to TRBD1 (6 bases). Germline V CDR1 and CDR2: SGHTA, FQGTGA. This CDR3 contains 14 residues. The V end lost 1 base, the J end lost 9 bases, and 10 bases lay between the germline ends. As DNA, the CDR3 is TGTGCCAGCAGCTTAAGACAGGAAGGTTCACCCCTCCACTTT. Its translation: CASSLRQEGSPLHF.

The chain recombines TRBV29-1 with TRBJ1-2; TRBD1 might be the D (6 bases). Germline-derived CDR1 and CDR2 are SQVTM and ANQGSEA. CDR3 length: 15 residues. Trimming removed 6 bases from V and 1 base from J, with 18 bases in between. The CDR3: CSVVSFEDSNYGYTF. In DNA form, the CDR3 reads TGCAGCGTGGTTTCCTTCGAGGACAGTAACTATGGCTACACCTTC.

V gene TRBV7-3 combines with J gene TRBJ2-1; TRBD1 is a possible D gene (6 bases). Trimming left V 4 bases short and J 4 bases short, with 8 bases between. Germline V lookup: CDR1 SGHTA, CDR2 FQGTGA. The CDR3 contains 13 residues. CDR3 loop: CASSSGQYNEQFF. CDR3 sequence (DNA): TGTGCCAGCAGCTCTGGACAGTACAATGAGCAGTTCTTC.

The chain carries TRBV15 and TRBJ1-6; D ambiguous. Per germline, CDR1 LNHNV and CDR2 YYDKDF (reference sequence). The V and J ends lost 3 bases and 8 bases respectively, with 14 bases between them. The CDR3 contains 15 residues. For the CDR3, the DNA is TGTGCCACCAGCAGGTCCGGCCGCGCGGATTCACCCCTCCACTTT. It encodes CATSRSGRADSPLHF.